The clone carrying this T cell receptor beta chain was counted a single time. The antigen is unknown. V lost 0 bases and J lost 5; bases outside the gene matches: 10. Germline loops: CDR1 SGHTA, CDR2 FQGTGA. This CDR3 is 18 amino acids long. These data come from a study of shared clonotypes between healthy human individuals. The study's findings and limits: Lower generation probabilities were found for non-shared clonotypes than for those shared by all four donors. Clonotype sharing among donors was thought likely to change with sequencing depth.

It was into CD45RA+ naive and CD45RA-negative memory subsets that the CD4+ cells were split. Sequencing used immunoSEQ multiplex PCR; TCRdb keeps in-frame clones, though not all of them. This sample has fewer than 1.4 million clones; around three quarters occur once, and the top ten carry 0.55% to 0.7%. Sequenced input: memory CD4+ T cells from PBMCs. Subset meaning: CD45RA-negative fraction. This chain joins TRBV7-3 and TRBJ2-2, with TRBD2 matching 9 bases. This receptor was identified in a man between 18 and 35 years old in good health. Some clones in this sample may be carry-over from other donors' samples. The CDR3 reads CASSLTGGGTSRTGELFF. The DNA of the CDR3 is TGTGCCAGCAGCTTAACAGGGGGAGGGACTAGCCGAACCGGGGAGCTGTTTTTT.